This T cell receptor beta chain was recorded in a study of blood T cell repertoires in COVID-19. Study background: Samples taken during acute and convalescent COVID-19 were collected in the United States, Italy and Spain. PBMCs, B-cell-depleted T cells, or T cells provided the cDNA or gDNA that made up the material.

As processed by the authors: From reference gene primer amplification, estimates of nucleated cell counts were derived. Measured with immunoSEQ multiplex PCR; TCRdb has only the in-frame clones, and not every one. Clonal size and the V and J genes are those of that table, whereas D and trimming came from the DNA. The sample contains about 57,000 clones, 88% of which appear only once. Germline CDR1 and CDR2: LGHNA and YSLEER. This CDR3 spans 18 amino acids. The V and J ends lost 2 bases and 2 bases respectively, with 19 bases between them. The sample was peripheral blood. This sequence was found in a human donor in a cohort sampled during active COVID-19. The rearrangement uses TRBV4-3 and TRBJ1-3, with D uncertain. CDR3: CASSQRSRPGLAGNTIYF. For the CDR3, the DNA is TGCGCCAGCAGCCAAAGATCACGCCCTGGGCTCGCTGGAAACACCATATATTTT.